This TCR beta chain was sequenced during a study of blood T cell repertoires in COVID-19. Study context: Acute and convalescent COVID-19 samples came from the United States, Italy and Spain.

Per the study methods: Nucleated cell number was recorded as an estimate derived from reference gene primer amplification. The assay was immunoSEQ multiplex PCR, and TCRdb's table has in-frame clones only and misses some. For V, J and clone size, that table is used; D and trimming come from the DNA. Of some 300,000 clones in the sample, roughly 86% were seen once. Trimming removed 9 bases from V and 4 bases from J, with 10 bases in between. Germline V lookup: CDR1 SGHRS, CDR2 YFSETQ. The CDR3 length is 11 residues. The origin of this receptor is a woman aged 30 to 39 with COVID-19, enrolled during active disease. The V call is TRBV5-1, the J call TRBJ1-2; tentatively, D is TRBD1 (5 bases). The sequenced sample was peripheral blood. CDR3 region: CANERGYGYTF. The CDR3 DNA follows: TGCGCCAACGAAAGGGGCTATGGCTACACCTTC.